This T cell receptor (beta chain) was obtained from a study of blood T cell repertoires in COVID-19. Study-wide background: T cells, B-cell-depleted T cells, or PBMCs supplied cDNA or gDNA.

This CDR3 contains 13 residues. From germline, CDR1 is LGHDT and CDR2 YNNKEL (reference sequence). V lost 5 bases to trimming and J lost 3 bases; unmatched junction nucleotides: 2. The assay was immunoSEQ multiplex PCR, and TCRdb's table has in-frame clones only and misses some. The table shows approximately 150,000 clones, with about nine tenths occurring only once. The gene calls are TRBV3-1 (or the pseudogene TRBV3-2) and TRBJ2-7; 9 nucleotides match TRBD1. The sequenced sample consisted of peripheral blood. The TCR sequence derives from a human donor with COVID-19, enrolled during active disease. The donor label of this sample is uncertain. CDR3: CASSYRGRYEQYF. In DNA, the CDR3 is TGTGCCAGCAGCTACAGGGGGCGCTACGAGCAGTACTTC.